This record concerns one T cell receptor beta chain sequence. The antigen it recognizes is unknown. One junction end does not reproduce the germline sequence, and a read error may be involved. The sample carries other DNA sequences with the same CDR3. Receptor libraries were prepared by the immunoSEQ multiplex PCR assay. TCRdb carries this immuneACCESS record with in-frame sequences only. Its versions omit some clonotypes, under half of them owing to an unresolved V gene in the studies checked, with the rest unexplained. The sample table records 90,000 to 95,000 clones; approximately 83% of these occur just once. Around 0.9% of the sample lies in the top ten. The sample belongs to a study of radiotherapy plus CTLA-4 blockade in lung cancer (dated by TCRdb to between 2018 and 2020). Turning to the overall study: Among enrolled patients, about 17% had an objective response and 25% to 35% reached disease control. General findings and caveats noted by the study authors: After treatment with radiotherapy and ipilimumab, TCR clones that came from tumors expanded in the peripheral blood. Increased serum interferon-beta after radiation, together with early dynamic changes in blood T cell clones, were reported to be the strongest predictors of response.

Focal radiation therapy combined with CTLA-4 blockade (ipilimumab) was tested in patients with chemo-refractory metastatic non-small-cell lung cancer. This TCR derives from a human donor with non-small cell lung cancer who had stable disease on radiotherapy plus ipilimumab. Source: peripheral blood, taken from a patient treated with radiotherapy plus ipilimumab.

The encoded CDR3 is CASSLVEETQYF. The nucleotides are TGTGCCAGCAGCTTGGTGGAAGAGACTCAGTACTTC. The chain is made from TRBV5-4 and TRBJ2-5; the D gene cannot be resolved reliably. From the cysteine up to the phenylalanine, the CDR3 has a length of 12 residues. Of all the DNA, just the CDR3 is kept, 36 bases in frame from base 1. The CDR1 and CDR2 encoded by the germline V gene (reference sequence) are SGHNT and YYREEE.